This T cell receptor (beta chain) was identified during a study of breast tumors, draining lymph nodes, adjacent tissues. Samples came from axillary lymph nodes draining the breast cancer. TCRdb re-called the multiplex PCR reads with MiXCR, one entry per CDR3 protein. The table lists about 180,000 distinct CDR3 sequences, roughly 35% of them singletons. Worth noting for this clonotype: This sequence may be a read error, since a much larger clone differs from it by one base.

The CDR3 has 14 amino acids. Germline values: CDR1 MDHEN, CDR2 SYDVKM. Trimming removed 8 bases at V and 2 bases at J, with 13 bases between. V is TRBV28 and J is TRBJ1-3; no definite D call. The material sequenced was axillary lymph node tissue. The clonotype comes from a female donor with breast cancer. Some clones in this sample may be carry-over from other donors' samples. The CDR3 sequence is CASLGRPPGNTIYF. CDR3 nucleotide sequence: TGTGCCAGCCTAGGACGTCCCCCTGGAAACACCATATATTTT.